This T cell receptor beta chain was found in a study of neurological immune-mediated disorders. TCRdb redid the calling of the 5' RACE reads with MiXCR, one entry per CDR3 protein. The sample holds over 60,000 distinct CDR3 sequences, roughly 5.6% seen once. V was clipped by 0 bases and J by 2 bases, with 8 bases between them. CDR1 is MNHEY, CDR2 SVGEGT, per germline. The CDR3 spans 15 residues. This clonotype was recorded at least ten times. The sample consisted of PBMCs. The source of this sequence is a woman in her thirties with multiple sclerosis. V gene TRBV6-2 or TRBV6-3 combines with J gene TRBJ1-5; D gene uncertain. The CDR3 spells CASSYSPFRNQPQHF. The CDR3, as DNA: TGTGCCAGCAGTTACTCCCCCTTTCGCAATCAGCCCCAGCATTTT.